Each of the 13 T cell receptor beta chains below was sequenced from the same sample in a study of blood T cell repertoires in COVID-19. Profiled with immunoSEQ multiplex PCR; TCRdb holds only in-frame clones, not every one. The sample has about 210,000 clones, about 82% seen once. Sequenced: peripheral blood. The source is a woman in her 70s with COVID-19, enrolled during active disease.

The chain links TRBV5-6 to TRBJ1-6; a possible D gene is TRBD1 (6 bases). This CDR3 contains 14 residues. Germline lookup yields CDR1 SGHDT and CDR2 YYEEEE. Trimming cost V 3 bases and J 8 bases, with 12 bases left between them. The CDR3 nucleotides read TGTGCCAGCAGCTACAGACAGGCGGATTCACCCCTCCACTTT. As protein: CASSYRQADSPLHF.

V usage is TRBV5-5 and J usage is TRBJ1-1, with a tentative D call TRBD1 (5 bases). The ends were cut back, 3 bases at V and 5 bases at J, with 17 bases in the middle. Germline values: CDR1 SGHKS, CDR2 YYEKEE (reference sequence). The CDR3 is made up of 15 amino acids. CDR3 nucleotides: TGTGCCAGCAGCTCTATCGGGCGGGGCTGGACTGAAGCTTTCTTT. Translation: CASSSIGRGWTEAFF.

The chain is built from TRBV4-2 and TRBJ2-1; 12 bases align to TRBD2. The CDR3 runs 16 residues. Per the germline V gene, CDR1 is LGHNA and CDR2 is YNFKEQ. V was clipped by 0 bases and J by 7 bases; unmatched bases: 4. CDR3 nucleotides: TGTGCCAGCAGCCAAGATCCCGGACTAGCGGGAAATGAGCAGTTCTTC. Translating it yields CASSQDPGLAGNEQFF.

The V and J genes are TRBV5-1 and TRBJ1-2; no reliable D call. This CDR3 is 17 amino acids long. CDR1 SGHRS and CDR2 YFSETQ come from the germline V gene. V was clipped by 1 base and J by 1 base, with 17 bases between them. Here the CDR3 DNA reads TGCGCCAGCAGCTTGAGAGTTACAGAACAAATTAACTATGGCTACACCTTC. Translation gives CASSLRVTEQINYGYTF.

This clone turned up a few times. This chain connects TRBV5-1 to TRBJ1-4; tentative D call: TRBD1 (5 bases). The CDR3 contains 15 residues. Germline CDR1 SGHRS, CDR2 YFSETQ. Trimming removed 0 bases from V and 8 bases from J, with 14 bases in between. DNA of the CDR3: TGCGCCAGCAGCTTGGAGGCCGGGGGTGGCGAAAAACTGTTTTTT. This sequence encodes CASSLEAGGGEKLFF.

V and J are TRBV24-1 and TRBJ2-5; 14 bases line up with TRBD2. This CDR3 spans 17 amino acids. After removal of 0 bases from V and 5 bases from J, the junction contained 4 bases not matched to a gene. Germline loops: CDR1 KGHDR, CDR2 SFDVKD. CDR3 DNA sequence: TGTGCCACCAGTGATTTGGGGACTAGCGGGGGTCGGGAGACCCAGTACTTC. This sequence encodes CATSDLGTSGGRETQYF.

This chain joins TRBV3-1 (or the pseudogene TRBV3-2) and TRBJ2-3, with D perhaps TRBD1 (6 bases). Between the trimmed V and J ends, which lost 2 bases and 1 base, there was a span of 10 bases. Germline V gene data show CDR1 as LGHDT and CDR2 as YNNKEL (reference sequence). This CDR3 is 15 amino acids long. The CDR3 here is CASSQKQGGTDTQYF. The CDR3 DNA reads TGTGCCAGCAGCCAAAAACAGGGAGGCACAGATACGCAGTATTTT.

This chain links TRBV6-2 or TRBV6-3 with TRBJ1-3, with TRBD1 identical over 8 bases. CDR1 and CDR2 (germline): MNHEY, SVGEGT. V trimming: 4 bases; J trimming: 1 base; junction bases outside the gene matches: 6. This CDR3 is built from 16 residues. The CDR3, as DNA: TGTGCCAGCAGTTTCAGACAGGGGAGATCTGGAAACACCATATATTTT. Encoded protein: CASSFRQGRSGNTIYF.

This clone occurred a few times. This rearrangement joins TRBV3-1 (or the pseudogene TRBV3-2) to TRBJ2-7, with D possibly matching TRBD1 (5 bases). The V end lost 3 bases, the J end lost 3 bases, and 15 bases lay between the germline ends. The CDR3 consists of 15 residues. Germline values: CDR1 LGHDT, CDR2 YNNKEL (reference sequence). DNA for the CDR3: TGTGCCAGCAGCCATCCCGACAGACCATACTACGAGCAGTACTTC. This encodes CASSHPDRPYYEQYF.

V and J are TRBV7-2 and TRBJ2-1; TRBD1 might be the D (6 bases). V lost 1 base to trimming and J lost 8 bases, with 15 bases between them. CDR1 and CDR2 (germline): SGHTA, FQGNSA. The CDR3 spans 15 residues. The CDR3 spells CASSLVAGVVDEQFF. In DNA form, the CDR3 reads TGTGCCAGCAGCTTAGTTGCAGGGGTGGTCGATGAGCAGTTCTTC.

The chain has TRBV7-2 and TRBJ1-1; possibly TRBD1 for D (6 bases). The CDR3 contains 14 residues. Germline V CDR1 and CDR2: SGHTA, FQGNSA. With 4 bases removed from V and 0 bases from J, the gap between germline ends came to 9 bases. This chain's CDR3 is CASSSGQMNTEAFF. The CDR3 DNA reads TGTGCCAGCAGCTCGGGACAAATGAACACTGAAGCTTTCTTT.

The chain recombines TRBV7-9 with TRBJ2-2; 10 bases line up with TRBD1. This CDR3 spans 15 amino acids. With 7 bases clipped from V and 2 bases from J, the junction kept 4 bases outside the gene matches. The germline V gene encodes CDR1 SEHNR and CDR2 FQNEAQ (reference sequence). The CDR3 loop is CASTLTGGNTGELFF. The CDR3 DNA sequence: TGTGCCAGCACCCTGACAGGGGGCAACACCGGGGAGCTGTTTTTT.

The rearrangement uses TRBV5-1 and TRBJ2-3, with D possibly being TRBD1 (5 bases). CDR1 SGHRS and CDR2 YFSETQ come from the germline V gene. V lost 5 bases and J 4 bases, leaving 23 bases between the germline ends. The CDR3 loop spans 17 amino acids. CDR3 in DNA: TGCGCCAGCAGTCCTGAAGACAGCCGGCGTAAGGCAGATACGCAGTATTTT. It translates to CASSPEDSRRKADTQYF.